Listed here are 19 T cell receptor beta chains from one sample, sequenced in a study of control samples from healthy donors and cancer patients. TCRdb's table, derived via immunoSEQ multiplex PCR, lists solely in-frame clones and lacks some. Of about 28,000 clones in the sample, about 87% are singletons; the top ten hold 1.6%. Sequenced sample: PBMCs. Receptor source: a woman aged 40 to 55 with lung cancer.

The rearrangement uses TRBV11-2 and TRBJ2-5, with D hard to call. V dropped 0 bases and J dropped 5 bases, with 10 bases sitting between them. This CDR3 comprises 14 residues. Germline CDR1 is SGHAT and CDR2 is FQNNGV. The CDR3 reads CASSLEGLWETQYF. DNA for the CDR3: TGTGCCAGCAGCTTAGAGGGCCTTTGGGAGACCCAGTACTTC.

The CDR3 DNA reads as TGTGCCAGCAGATTCACGGCCACGGCCTGGGGGGACACTGAAGCTTTCTTT. Amino acids: CASRFTATAWGDTEAFF. V gene TRBV11-2 combines with J gene TRBJ1-1; perhaps TRBD1 as D (5 bases). The CDR3 runs 17 residues. V lost 6 bases to trimming and J lost 3 bases, with 23 bases between them. Looked up from germline, CDR1 is SGHAT and CDR2 is FQNNGV.

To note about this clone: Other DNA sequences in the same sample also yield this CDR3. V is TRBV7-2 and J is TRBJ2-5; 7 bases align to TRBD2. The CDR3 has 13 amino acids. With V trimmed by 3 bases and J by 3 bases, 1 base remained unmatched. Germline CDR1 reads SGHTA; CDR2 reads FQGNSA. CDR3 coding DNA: TGTGCCAGCAGCTTCGCGGGGGAAGAGACCCAGTACTTC. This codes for CASSFAGEETQYF.

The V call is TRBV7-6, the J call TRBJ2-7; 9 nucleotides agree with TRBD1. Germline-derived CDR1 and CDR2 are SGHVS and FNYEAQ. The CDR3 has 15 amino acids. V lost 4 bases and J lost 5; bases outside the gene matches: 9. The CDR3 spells CASSSIGTGTNEQYF. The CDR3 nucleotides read TGTGCCAGCAGCTCTATAGGGACAGGGACCAACGAGCAGTACTTC.

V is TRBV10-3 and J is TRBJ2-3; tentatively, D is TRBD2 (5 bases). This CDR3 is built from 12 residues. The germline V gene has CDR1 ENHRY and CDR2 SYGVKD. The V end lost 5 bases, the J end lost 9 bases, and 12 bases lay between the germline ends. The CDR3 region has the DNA TGTGCCATCAGTTCAGTAGCGCAAACGCAGTATTTT. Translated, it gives CAISSVAQTQYF.

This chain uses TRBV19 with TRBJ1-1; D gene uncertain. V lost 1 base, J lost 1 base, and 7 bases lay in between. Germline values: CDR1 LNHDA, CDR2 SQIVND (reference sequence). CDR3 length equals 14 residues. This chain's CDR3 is CASSIGQKNTEAFF. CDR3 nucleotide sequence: TGTGCCAGTAGTATAGGACAAAAGAACACTGAAGCTTTCTTT.

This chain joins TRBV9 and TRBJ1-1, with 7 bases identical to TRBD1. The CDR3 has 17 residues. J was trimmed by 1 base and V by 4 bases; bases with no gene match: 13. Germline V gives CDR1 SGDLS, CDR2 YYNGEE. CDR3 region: CASSPGRGAQGNTEAFF. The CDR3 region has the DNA TGTGCCAGCAGCCCCGGCAGGGGGGCGCAAGGGAACACTGAAGCTTTCTTT.

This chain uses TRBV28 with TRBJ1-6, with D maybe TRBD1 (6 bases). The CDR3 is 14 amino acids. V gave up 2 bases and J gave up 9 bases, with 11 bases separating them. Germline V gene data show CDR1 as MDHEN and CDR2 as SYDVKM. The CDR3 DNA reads TGTGCCAGCAGTTTACACAGGGTCACTTCACCCCTCCACTTT. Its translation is CASSLHRVTSPLHF.

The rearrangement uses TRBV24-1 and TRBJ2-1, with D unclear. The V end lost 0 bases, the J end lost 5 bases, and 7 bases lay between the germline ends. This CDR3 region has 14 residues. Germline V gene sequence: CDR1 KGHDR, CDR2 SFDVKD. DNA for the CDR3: TGTGCCACCAGTGATTTGCTATCCGACAATGAGCAGTTCTTC. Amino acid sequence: CATSDLLSDNEQFF.

The DNA for the CDR3 is TGTGCCAGCAGCTATAATACAGGGTTTACGAACACTGAAGCTTTCTTT. It codes for CASSYNTGFTNTEAFF. The rearrangement uses TRBV11-2 and TRBJ1-1; D is perhaps TRBD1 (6 bases). Per germline, CDR1 SGHAT and CDR2 FQNNGV. Trimming took off 4 bases at V and 1 base at J, with 16 bases between the two ends. This CDR3 has 16 amino acids. The full variable domain, with the rest looked up from reference TRBV11-2 and TRBJ1-1, is EAGVAQSPRYKIIEKRQSVAFWCNPISGHATLYWYQQILGQGPKLLIQFQNNGVVDDSQLPKDRFSAERLKGVDSTLKIQPAKLEDSAVYLCASSYNTGFTNTEAFFGQGTRLTVV.

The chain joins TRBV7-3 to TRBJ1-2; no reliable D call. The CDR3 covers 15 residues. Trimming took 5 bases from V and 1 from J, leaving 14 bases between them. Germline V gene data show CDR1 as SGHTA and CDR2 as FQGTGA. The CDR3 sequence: CASSPSWNSNYGYTF. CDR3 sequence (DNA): TGTGCCAGCAGCCCATCCTGGAACAGTAACTATGGCTACACCTTC. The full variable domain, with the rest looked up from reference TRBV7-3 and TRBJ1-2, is GAGVSQTPSNKVTEKGKYVELRCDPISGHTALYWYRQSLGQGPEFLIYFQGTGAADDSGLPNDRFFAVRPEGSVSTLKIQRTERGDSAVYLCASSPSWNSNYGYTFGSGTRLTVV.

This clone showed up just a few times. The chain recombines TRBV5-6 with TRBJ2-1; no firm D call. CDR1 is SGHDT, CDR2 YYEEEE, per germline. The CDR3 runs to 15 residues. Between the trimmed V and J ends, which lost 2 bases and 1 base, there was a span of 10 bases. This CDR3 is CASSFNGVSYNEQFF. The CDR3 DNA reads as TGTGCCAGCAGCTTCAATGGGGTTTCCTACAATGAGCAGTTCTTC.

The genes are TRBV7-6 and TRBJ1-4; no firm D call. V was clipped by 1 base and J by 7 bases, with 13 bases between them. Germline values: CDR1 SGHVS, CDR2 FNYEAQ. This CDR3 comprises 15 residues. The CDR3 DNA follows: TGTGCCAGCAGCTTAGACGGGAAACTTGGTGAAAAACTGTTTTTT. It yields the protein CASSLDGKLGEKLFF.

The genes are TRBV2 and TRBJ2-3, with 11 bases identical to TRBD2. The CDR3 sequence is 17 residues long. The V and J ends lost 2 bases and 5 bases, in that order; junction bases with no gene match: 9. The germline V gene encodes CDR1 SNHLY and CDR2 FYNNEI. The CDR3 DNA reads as TGTGCCAGCAGTGAATTGTTTAGCGGGGGGGCCAGAGATACGCAGTATTTT. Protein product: CASSELFSGGARDTQYF.

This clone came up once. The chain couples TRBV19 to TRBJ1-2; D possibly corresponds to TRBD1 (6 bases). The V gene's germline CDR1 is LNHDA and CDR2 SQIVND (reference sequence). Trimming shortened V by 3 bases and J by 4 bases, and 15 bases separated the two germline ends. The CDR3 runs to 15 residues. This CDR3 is CASSMGAAGLYGYTF. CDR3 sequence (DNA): TGTGCCAGTAGTATGGGGGCCGCCGGGCTCTATGGCTACACCTTC.

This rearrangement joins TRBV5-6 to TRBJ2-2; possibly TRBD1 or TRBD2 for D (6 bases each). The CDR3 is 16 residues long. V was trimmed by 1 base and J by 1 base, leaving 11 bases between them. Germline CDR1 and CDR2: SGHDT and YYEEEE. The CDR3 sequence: CASSLYGGENTGELFF. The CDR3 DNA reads TGTGCCAGCAGCTTGTACGGGGGCGAGAACACCGGGGAGCTGTTTTTT.

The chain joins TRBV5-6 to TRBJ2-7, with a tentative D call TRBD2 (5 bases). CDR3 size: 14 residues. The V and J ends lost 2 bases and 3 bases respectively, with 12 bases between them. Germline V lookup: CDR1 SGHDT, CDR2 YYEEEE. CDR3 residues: CASSFAPGGYEQYF. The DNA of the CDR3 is TGTGCCAGCAGCTTCGCCCCCGGAGGCTACGAGCAGTACTTC.

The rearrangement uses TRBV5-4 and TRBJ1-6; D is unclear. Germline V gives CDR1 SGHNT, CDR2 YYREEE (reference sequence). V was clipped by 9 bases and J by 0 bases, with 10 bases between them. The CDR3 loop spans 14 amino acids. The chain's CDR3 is CATSWSSYNSPLHF. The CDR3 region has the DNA TGTGCCACCAGTTGGAGCTCCTATAATTCACCCCTCCACTTT.

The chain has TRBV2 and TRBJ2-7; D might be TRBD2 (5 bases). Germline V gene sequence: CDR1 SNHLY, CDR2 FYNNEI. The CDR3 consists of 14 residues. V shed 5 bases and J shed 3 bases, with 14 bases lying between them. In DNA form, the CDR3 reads TGTGCCAGCAGTAGAACCGGGGTTTACTACGAGCAGTACTTC. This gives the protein CASSRTGVYYEQYF.